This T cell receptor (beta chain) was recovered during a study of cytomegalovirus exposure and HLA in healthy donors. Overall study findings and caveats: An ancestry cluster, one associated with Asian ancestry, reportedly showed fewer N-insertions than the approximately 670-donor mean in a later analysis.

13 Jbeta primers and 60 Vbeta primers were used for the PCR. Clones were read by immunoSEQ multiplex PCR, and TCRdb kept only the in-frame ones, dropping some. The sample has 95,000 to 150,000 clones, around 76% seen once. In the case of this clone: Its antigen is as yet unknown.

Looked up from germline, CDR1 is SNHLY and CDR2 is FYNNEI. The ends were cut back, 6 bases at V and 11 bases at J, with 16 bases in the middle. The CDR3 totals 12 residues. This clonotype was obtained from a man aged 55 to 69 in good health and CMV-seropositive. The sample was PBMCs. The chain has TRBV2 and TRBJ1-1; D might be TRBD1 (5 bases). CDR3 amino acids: CASSQREGAAFF. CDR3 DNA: TGTGCCAGCAGCCAACGCGAAGGGGCGGCTTTCTTT.